This T cell receptor beta chain was recovered during a study of blood T cell repertoires in COVID-19. In the study overall: Sites across the United States, Italy and Spain contributed samples from acute and convalescent COVID-19.

As processed by the authors: The authors estimated nucleated cell counts from reference gene primer amplification. TCRdb's copy holds only in-frame clones and misses some; the assay was immunoSEQ multiplex PCR. V, J and clone size are taken as reported in that table, and D and trimming were inferred from the DNA itself. The table shows more than 150,000 clones, with about 86% occurring only once. This CDR3 has 14 residues. Germline trimming cut 5 bases from V and 6 bases from J; bases unmatched to any gene: 2. Germline V lookup: CDR1 MGHDK, CDR2 SYGVNS. The sequence was obtained from a woman aged 70-85 years with acute or convalescent COVID-19. Source material: peripheral blood. V gene TRBV25-1 combines with J gene TRBJ2-1; 12 bases fit TRBD2. Here the CDR3 DNA reads TGTGCCAGCAGTCCGGGACTAGCGGGCAATGAGCAGTTCTTC. Amino acids: CASSPGLAGNEQFF.